Each of the 15 T cell receptor beta chains below was sequenced from the same sample in a study of identical twins. Using its own MiXCR run on the 5' RACE reads, TCRdb lists one record per CDR3 protein. This repertoire shows under 900,000 distinct CDR3 sequences, over 9% found once; its top ten account for around 1.6%. In addition, the sample was reused for a study of yellow fever vaccine responses in identical twins.

The sample was PBMCs. These receptor sequences come from a woman between 18 and 30 years old in good health.

In its sample, this clonotype was seen a few times. V and J are TRBV6-1 and TRBJ1-2, with TRBD1 as a possible D gene (5 bases). The length of the CDR3 is 14 residues. Germline CDR1 reads MNHNS; CDR2 reads SASEGT. Trimming stripped 2 bases from V and 4 bases from J, with 11 bases between. CDR3 loop: CASSESRGGYGYTF. CDR3 sequence (DNA): TGTGCCAGCAGTGAAAGTAGGGGAGGCTATGGCTACACCTTC.

The chain links TRBV5-1 to TRBJ2-7; a possible D gene is TRBD2 (6 bases). Germline V gives CDR1 SGHRS, CDR2 YFSETQ. This CDR3 is 14 amino acids long. Trimming removed 0 bases at V and 5 bases at J, with 12 bases between. CDR3 DNA sequence: TGCGCCAGCAGCTTGGACGGGAGAGTCCACGAGCAGTACTTC. Translated: CASSLDGRVHEQYF.

CDR3 sequence reads: CASSWGQKYAYEQYF. In DNA form, the CDR3 reads TGTGCCAGCTCTTGGGGGCAGAAATACGCCTACGAGCAGTACTTC. The chain couples TRBV7-3 to TRBJ2-7; possible D gene TRBD1, 6 bases. Germline V gene lookup returns CDR1 SGHTA and CDR2 FQGTGA. The CDR3 consists of 15 residues. V was shortened by 8 bases and J by 2 bases, with 19 bases between the two germline ends.

This clonotype occurred many times. J is TRBJ2-7 and V is TRBV3-1; 12 nucleotides align to TRBD2. Trimming cost V 3 bases and J 2 bases; bases outside gene matches: 8. Germline CDR1 is LGHDT and CDR2 is YNNKEL (reference sequence). The CDR3 runs to 17 residues. This chain's CDR3 is CASSQDATSGRTYEQYF. CDR3 in DNA: TGTGCCAGCAGCCAGGACGCGACTAGCGGGAGAACCTACGAGCAGTACTTC.

This clonotype has just a few counts. V usage is TRBV4-2 and J usage is TRBJ1-1; 7 nucleotides align to TRBD1. CDR1 and CDR2 (germline): LGHNA, YNFKEQ. The J segment lost 0 bases and the V segment lost 1 base, leaving 2 bases of the junction unmatched. The CDR3 contains 15 residues. The CDR3 is CASSQAQGVNTEAFF. The CDR3, as DNA: TGTGCCAGCAGCCAAGCCCAGGGGGTGAACACTGAAGCTTTCTTT.

The chain is built from TRBV2 and TRBJ2-1; D ambiguous. This CDR3 spans 14 amino acids. The ends were cut back, 8 bases at V and 0 bases at J, with 11 bases in the middle. Germline CDR1 reads SNHLY; CDR2 reads FYNNEI. This CDR3 is CASSEVYSYNEQFF. The CDR3 DNA reads TGTGCCAGCTCAGAGGTTTACTCCTACAATGAGCAGTTCTTC.

The chain couples TRBV6-1 to TRBJ1-2; D gene unclear. V was shortened by 3 bases and J by 4 bases, with 9 bases between the two germline ends. The CDR3 contains 13 residues. Germline-derived CDR1 and CDR2 are MNHNS and SASEGT. CDR3 coding DNA: TGTGCCAGCAGTGAGGTGGACCTCTATGGCTACACCTTC. Encoded protein: CASSEVDLYGYTF.

The V and J genes are TRBV12-3 or TRBV12-4 and TRBJ2-3, with 8 bases matching TRBD1. V gave up 4 bases and J gave up 0 bases; unmatched junction bases: 12. This CDR3 region has 18 residues. The CDR3 here is CASSWGLLTGVSTDTQYF. The CDR3 coding sequence is TGTGCCAGCAGTTGGGGTCTCCTGACAGGGGTTAGCACAGATACGCAGTATTTT.

The genes are TRBV7-3 and TRBJ2-3; tentatively, D is TRBD1 or TRBD2 (5 bases each). Germline CDR1 SGHTA, CDR2 FQGTGA. Trimming removed 5 bases at V and 1 base at J, with 16 bases between. The CDR3 totals 16 residues. The chain's CDR3 is CASSPKGPQGTDTQYF. As DNA, the CDR3 is TGTGCCAGCAGCCCGAAGGGACCACAAGGCACAGATACGCAGTATTTT.

This clonotype occurred a few times. The J gene is TRBJ2-1, the V gene TRBV24-1; 10 bases map to TRBD2. Germline trimming cut 9 bases from V and 8 bases from J; bases unmatched to any gene: 12. There are 15 residues in the CDR3. The germline V gene has CDR1 KGHDR and CDR2 SFDVKD. CDR3 sequence (DNA): TGTGCCACCGCAGGGGCTAGCGGGAGTGGGGATGAGCAGTTCTTC. It yields the protein CATAGASGSGDEQFF.

This clonotype was counted many times. The rearrangement uses TRBV28 and TRBJ2-7; a weak D match, TRBD1 (6 bases). V was clipped by 1 base and J by 2 bases, with 15 bases between them. CDR1 is MDHEN, CDR2 SYDVKM, per germline. The CDR3 runs to 16 residues. The CDR3 region has the DNA TGTGCCAGCAGTTTATTAGGGACACGGGGAACCTACGAGCAGTACGTC. Translated: CASSLLGTRGTYEQYV.

This clonotype appeared a few times. The CDR3 DNA follows: TGTGCCAGCGGGACAGGGTTGGGTGGGGCCAACGTCCTGACTTTC. Translation: CASGTGLGGANVLTF. The chain is built from TRBV6-1 and TRBJ2-6, with 9 bases lining up with TRBD1. J gave up 3 bases and V 8 bases, and 5 bases lay outside the gene matches. The V gene's germline CDR1 is MNHNS and CDR2 SASEGT. The CDR3 runs to 15 residues.

This clonotype was counted a few times. As DNA, the CDR3 is TGTGCCAGCAGCGTAGACGGGGGTCTGGGCAATGAGCAGTTCTTC. This translates into CASSVDGGLGNEQFF. The V and J genes are TRBV9 and TRBJ2-1, with D possibly being TRBD2 (6 bases). Germline CDR1 reads SGDLS; CDR2 reads YYNGEE. CDR3 size: 15 residues. Trimming cost V 0 bases and J 6 bases, with 13 bases left between them.

The chain links TRBV9 to TRBJ1-3; no definite D call. CDR3 length equals 13 residues. V was pared by 4 bases and J by 2 bases, with 7 bases between. CDR1 is SGDLS and CDR2 is YYNGEE in the germline V gene. The CDR3 DNA follows: TGTGCCAGCAGCCAGGCGGCTGGAAACACCATATATTTT. It is translated as CASSQAAGNTIYF.

The V gene is TRBV18, the J gene TRBJ2-1, with 7 bases that match TRBD2. Germline values: CDR1 KGHSH, CDR2 LQKENI. J lost 6 bases, V lost 0 bases, and 8 bases had no gene match. The CDR3 extends over 16 amino acids. CDR3 residues: CASSPPAGVRANEQFF. The CDR3 region has the DNA TGTGCCAGCTCACCACCGGCGGGAGTAAGAGCCAATGAGCAGTTCTTC.